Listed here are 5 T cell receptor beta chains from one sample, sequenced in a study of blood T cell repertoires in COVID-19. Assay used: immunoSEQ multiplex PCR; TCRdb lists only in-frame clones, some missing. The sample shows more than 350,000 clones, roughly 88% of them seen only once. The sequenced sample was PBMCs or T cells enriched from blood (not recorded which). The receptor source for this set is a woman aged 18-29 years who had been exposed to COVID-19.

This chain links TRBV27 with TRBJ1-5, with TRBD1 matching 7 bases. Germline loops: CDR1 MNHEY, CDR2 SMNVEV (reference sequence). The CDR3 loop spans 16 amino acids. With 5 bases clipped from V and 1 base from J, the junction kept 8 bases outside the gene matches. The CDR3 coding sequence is TGTGCCAGCAGTCCGAGAGGGACAGAGAGCAATCAGCCCCAGCATTTT. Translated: CASSPRGTESNQPQHF.

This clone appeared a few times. The CDR3, as DNA: TGTGCCAGCAGTGGAGGGACTAGCGGAACCTACGAGCAGTACTTC. Its protein product is CASSGGTSGTYEQYF. The chain combines TRBV28 with TRBJ2-7, with 11 bases matching TRBD2. The V gene's germline CDR1 is MDHEN and CDR2 SYDVKM. CDR3 length equals 15 residues. The V segment lost 5 bases and the J segment 2 bases; nucleotides outside the gene matches: 5.

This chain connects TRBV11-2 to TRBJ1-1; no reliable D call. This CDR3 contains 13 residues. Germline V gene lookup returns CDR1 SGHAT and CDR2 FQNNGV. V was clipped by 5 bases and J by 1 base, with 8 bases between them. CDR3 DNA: TGTGCCAGCAGCCACACGTGGAACACTGAAGCTTTCTTT. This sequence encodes CASSHTWNTEAFF.

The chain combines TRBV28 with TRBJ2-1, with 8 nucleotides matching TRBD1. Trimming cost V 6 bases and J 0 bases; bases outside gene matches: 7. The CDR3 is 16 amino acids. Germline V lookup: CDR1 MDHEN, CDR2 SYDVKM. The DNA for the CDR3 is TGTGCCAGCAGCAACAGGGGGGCCATCTCCTACAATGAGCAGTTCTTC. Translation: CASSNRGAISYNEQFF. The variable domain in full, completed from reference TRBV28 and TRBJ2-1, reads DVKVTQSSRYLVKRTGEKVFLECVQDMDHENMFWYRQDPGLGLRLIYFSYDVKMKEKGDIPEGYSVSREKKERFSLILESASTNQTSMYLCASSNRGAISYNEQFFGPGTRLTVL.

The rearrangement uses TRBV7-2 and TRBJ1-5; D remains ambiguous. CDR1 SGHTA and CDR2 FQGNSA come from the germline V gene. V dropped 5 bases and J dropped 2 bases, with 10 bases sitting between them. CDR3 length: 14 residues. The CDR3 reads CASSGGSGNQPQHF. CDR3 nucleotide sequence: TGTGCCAGCAGCGGCGGGAGTGGCAATCAGCCCCAGCATTTT.